This T cell receptor (beta chain) was sequenced for a study of T-cell memory formation after mild COVID-19. Regarding the study as a whole: From day 15 to 85, contracting clones were balanced between CD4 and CD8, whereas later expanders leaned toward CD4+.

A remark on this clonotype: Antigen specificity is unknown.

Each CDR3 protein gets one entry after TCRdb re-called the 5' RACE reads with MiXCR. The sample holds approximately 89,000 distinct CDR3 sequences, approximately 25% seen once. Germline CDR1 is SQVTM and CDR2 is ANQGSEA. Trimming pared 4 bases from V and 5 bases from J, leaving 9 bases between. The CDR3 spans 11 residues. Sequencing was carried out using PBMCs or a T cell subset sorted from them (not recorded which). This sequence originates from a man aged 18 to 29 who had mild COVID-19 (a few samples of this study predate the infection). Cell type and time point are not known. This sequence joins TRBV29-1 and TRBJ2-7, with D possibly being TRBD2 (5 bases). CDR3: CSVGRGNEQYV. DNA of the CDR3: TGCAGCGTTGGTAGAGGGAACGAGCAGTACGTC.